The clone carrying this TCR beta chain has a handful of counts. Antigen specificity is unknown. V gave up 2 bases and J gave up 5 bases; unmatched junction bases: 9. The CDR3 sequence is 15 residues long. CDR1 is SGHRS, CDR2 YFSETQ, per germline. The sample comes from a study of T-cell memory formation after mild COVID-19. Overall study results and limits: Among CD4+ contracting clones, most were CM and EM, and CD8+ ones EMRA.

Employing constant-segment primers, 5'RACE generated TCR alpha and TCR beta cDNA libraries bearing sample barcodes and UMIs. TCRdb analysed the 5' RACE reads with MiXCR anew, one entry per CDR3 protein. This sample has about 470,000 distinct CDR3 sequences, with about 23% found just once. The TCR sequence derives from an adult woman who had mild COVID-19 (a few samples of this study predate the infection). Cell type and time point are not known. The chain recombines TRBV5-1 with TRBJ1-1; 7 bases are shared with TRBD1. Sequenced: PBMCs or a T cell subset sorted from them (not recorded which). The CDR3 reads CASSLHRGIGTEAFF. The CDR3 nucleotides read TGCGCCAGCAGCTTACACAGGGGTATCGGGACTGAAGCTTTCTTT.